Each of the 18 T cell receptor beta chains below was sequenced from the same sample in a study of T cell responses to AZD1222 COVID-19 vaccine. TCRdb keeps only in-frame clones here, not all; method: immunoSEQ multiplex PCR. The data hold roughly 120,000 clones, with roughly 90% observed a single time. Sequences were derived from peripheral blood, sampled on day 0 of AZD1222 vaccination. Receptors were obtained from an adult in good health.

Only one count was recorded for this clone. The gene calls are TRBV27 and TRBJ1-1, with D perhaps TRBD1 (6 bases). Trimming pared 7 bases from V and 7 bases from J, leaving 13 bases between. The length of the CDR3 is 12 residues. Germline CDR1 MNHEY, CDR2 SMNVEV (reference sequence). In nucleotides, the CDR3 is TGTGCCAGCAAGAGGGGGAGCAGTGAAGCTTTCTTT. It encodes CASKRGSSEAFF.

The chain has TRBV7-9 and TRBJ2-3, with D possibly matching TRBD1 (6 bases). The germline V gene encodes CDR1 SEHNR and CDR2 FQNEAQ (reference sequence). This CDR3 region has 14 residues. V dropped 5 bases and J dropped 4 bases, with 13 bases sitting between them. The CDR3 coding sequence is TGTGCCAGCAGCCCACAGGGCGGCTCAGATACGCAGTATTTT. Its protein is CASSPQGGSDTQYF. Looking up the rest from reference TRBV7-9 and TRBJ2-3 gives the full variable domain: DTGVSQNPRHKITKRGQNVTFRCDPISEHNRLYWYRQTLGQGPEFLTYFQNEAQLEKSRLLSDRFSAERPKGSFSTLEIQRTEQGDSAMYLCASSPQGGSDTQYFGPGTRLTVL.

The CDR3 coding sequence is TGTGCCAGCAGTTTACTGTCCCGAGGGCTATCCCTCTACTACACCTTC. It codes for CASSLLSRGLSLYYTF. The rearrangement links TRBV28 to TRBJ1-2, with D uncertain. The CDR3 consists of 16 residues. The V end lost 2 bases, the J end lost 10 bases, and 23 bases lay between the germline ends. Germline-derived CDR1 and CDR2 are MDHEN and SYDVKM.

This rearrangement joins TRBV30 to TRBJ1-4; 7 bases fit TRBD1. V trimming: 2 bases; J trimming: 5 bases; junction bases outside the gene matches: 23. The CDR3 has 20 residues. CDR1 and CDR2 from the germline V gene are GTSNPN and SVGIG (reference sequence). The CDR3 DNA reads TGTGCCTGGAGTAGCCGCCTGGGGACAGTCCTTTGGCCCTACAATGAAAAACTGTTTTTT. Translating gives CAWSSRLGTVLWPYNEKLFF.

The rearrangement joins TRBV11-2 to TRBJ2-3; 7 bases align to TRBD2. Germline trimming cut 2 bases from V and 2 bases from J; bases unmatched to any gene: 7. Germline loops: CDR1 SGHAT, CDR2 FQNNGV. The length of the CDR3 is 16 residues. The CDR3 here is CASSLRAGTATDTQYF. The CDR3 DNA reads as TGTGCCAGCAGCTTAAGAGCGGGAACGGCCACAGATACGCAGTATTTT.

The chain recombines TRBV12-5 with TRBJ1-1; no definite D call. CDR3 size: 14 residues. Deletions cut 6 bases from V and 5 bases from J, with 16 bases between. Germline CDR1 is LGHNT and CDR2 is FRNRAP. As DNA, the CDR3 is TGTGCTAGTGGGTCCTCCGGAGCGGAGACTGAAGCTTTCTTT. Translated: CASGSSGAETEAFF.

This rearrangement joins TRBV7-3 to TRBJ1-3, with D unresolved. This CDR3 comprises 18 residues. From germline, CDR1 is SGHTA and CDR2 FQGTGA. Trimming shortened V by 5 bases and J by 0 bases, and 20 bases separated the two germline ends. CDR3 sequence (DNA): TGTGCCAGCAGCCATCCCGAGAGCCCCATTCTCTCTGGAAACACCATATATTTT. Amino acid sequence: CASSHPESPILSGNTIYF.

The rearrangement links TRBV28 to TRBJ1-5, with TRBD1 as a possible D gene (5 bases). Per germline, CDR1 MDHEN and CDR2 SYDVKM. The ends were cut back, 3 bases at V and 6 bases at J, with 24 bases in the middle. CDR3 length equals 18 residues. The CDR3 sequence: CASSFPFGRDGGGQPQHF. Written as DNA, the CDR3 is TGTGCCAGCAGTTTCCCATTTGGCAGGGATGGAGGTGGTCAGCCCCAGCATTTT.

The chain uses TRBV5-1 and TRBJ2-2; 11 nucleotides match TRBD2. Germline trimming cut 6 bases from V and 4 bases from J; bases unmatched to any gene: 11. The CDR3 covers 17 residues. Per germline, CDR1 SGHRS and CDR2 YFSETQ. As DNA, the CDR3 is TGCGCCAGCACCCACTGGGTCACTAGCGGGGGCACCGGGGAGCTGTTTTTT. It yields the protein CASTHWVTSGGTGELFF. Full variable domain (missing parts from reference TRBV5-1 and TRBJ2-2): KAGVTQTPRYLIKTRGQQVTLSCSPISGHRSVSWYQQTPGQGLQFLFEYFSETQRNKGNFPGRFSGRQFSNSRSEMNVSTLELGDSALYLCASTHWVTSGGTGELFFGEGSRLTVL.

The chain combines TRBV11-2 with TRBJ1-2; D is unclear. The CDR3 is 13 amino acids. The V end lost 1 base, the J end lost 2 bases, and 5 bases lay between the germline ends. Germline V gene sequence: CDR1 SGHAT, CDR2 FQNNGV. This CDR3 is CASSLVDNYGYTF. The CDR3 region has the DNA TGTGCCAGCAGCTTAGTTGACAACTATGGCTACACCTTC. Based on the CDR3 plus reference TRBV11-2 and TRBJ1-2, the full variable domain is EAGVAQSPRYKIIEKRQSVAFWCNPISGHATLYWYQQILGQGPKLLIQFQNNGVVDDSQLPKDRFSAERLKGVDSTLKIQPAKLEDSAVYLCASSLVDNYGYTFGSGTRLTVV.

J is TRBJ1-5 and V is TRBV5-8; TRBD1 agrees at 7 bases. The CDR3 sequence is 16 residues long. V trimming: 0 bases; J trimming: 2 bases; junction bases outside the gene matches: 5. CDR1 and CDR2 (germline): SGHTS, YDEGEE. The CDR3: CASSLGDRVGNQPQHF. In nucleotides, the CDR3 is TGTGCCAGCAGCTTGGGCGACAGGGTGGGCAATCAGCCCCAGCATTTT.

V and J are TRBV5-1 and TRBJ1-2, with no clear D. This CDR3 has 13 amino acids. Trimming removed 7 bases at V and 8 bases at J, with 18 bases between. Germline V CDR1 and CDR2: SGHRS, YFSETQ. This CDR3 reads CASGLPEAGGYTF. The CDR3 DNA sequence: TGCGCCAGCGGACTACCAGAGGCCGGAGGCTACACCTTC.

This chain connects TRBV18 to TRBJ2-5; 9 bases line up with TRBD2. Per the germline V gene, CDR1 is KGHSH and CDR2 is LQKENI. V lost 6 bases to trimming and J lost 2 bases; unmatched junction nucleotides: 7. The CDR3 covers 15 residues. The CDR3 reads CASSHGLARQETQYF. The CDR3 DNA reads TGTGCCAGCTCCCACGGACTAGCGAGACAAGAGACCCAGTACTTC.

V is TRBV18 and J is TRBJ1-2, with a weak D call TRBD1 (5 bases). With 8 bases removed from V and 3 bases from J, the gap between germline ends came to 13 bases. The CDR3 has 13 amino acids. In germline, CDR1 is KGHSH, CDR2 LQKENI. CDR3 in amino acids: CASLVGVDYGYTF. DNA of the CDR3: TGTGCCAGCCTAGTGGGGGTTGACTATGGCTACACCTTC.

J is TRBJ1-5 and V is TRBV6-5; 9 bases match TRBD1. The CDR3 is 15 residues long. Germline-derived CDR1 and CDR2 are MNHEY and SVGAGI. The trim removed 6 bases at V and 4 bases at J, leaving 7 bases unmatched. The CDR3 region is CASSAEGQGNQPQHF. CDR3 coding DNA: TGTGCCAGCAGCGCAGAGGGACAGGGAAATCAGCCCCAGCATTTT.

In regard to this clone: The sample holds other DNA sequences that translate to the same CDR3. The chain couples TRBV5-1 to TRBJ1-1; a possible D gene is TRBD1 (5 bases). CDR3 length: 15 residues. From germline, CDR1 is SGHRS and CDR2 YFSETQ. The V gene lost 4 bases and the J gene lost 0 bases, with 13 bases spanning the gap. The CDR3: CASSLSGTVNTEAFF. The CDR3 DNA sequence: TGCGCCAGCAGCCTCTCGGGGACCGTGAACACTGAAGCTTTCTTT.

This clone was seen a single time. This chain joins TRBV30 and TRBJ1-1; no firm D call. Germline V gene data show CDR1 as GTSNPN and CDR2 as SVGIG (reference sequence). V was pared by 2 bases and J by 1 base, with 11 bases between. The CDR3 has 14 residues. The CDR3 nucleotides read TGTGCCTGGAGTCATCCGGGTTGGAACACTGAAGCTTTCTTT. Translating gives CAWSHPGWNTEAFF.

This sequence joins TRBV7-9 and TRBJ1-4; possibly TRBD1 for D (6 bases). Germline values: CDR1 SEHNR, CDR2 FQNEAQ (reference sequence). The CDR3 spans 16 residues. V lost 5 bases, J lost 0 bases, and 13 bases lay in between. The CDR3: CASSPRQAATNEKLFF. CDR3 nucleotide sequence: TGTGCCAGCAGCCCGAGACAGGCTGCAACTAATGAAAAACTGTTTTTT.